Shown below are 11 T cell receptor beta chains from a single sample sequenced in a study of blood T cells in healthy people across ages. For the second PCR, which ran for roughly 6 to 12 cycles, a sample-barcoded 5' primer and a J-beta primer mix were used. TCRdb used MiXCR to reprocess the 5' RACE reads, holding one entry per CDR3 protein. The table has 850,000 to 1,000,000 distinct CDR3 sequences, around 49% seen once. The sample comprised blood. These receptors came from a man younger than 40 in good health.

Remarks on this clonotype: This may be a read error, as it is one base from a much larger clone. The rearrangement joins TRBV12-3 or TRBV12-4 to TRBJ2-5; the match to TRBD2 covers 7 bases. The CDR3 contains 13 residues. The CDR3 reads CASISWGGETQCF. In DNA form, the CDR3 reads TGTGCCAGCATTTCCTGGGGGGGGGAGACCCAGTGCTTC.

The chain combines TRBV7-2 with TRBJ2-3, with TRBD2 matching over 10 bases. This CDR3 is 14 amino acids long. Trimming cost V 1 base and J 6 bases; bases outside gene matches: 1. Germline assignment: CDR1 SGHTA and CDR2 FQGNSA. The CDR3 sequence is CASSLGGLADTQYF. CDR3 sequence (DNA): TGTGCCAGCAGCTTAGGGGGACTAGCGGATACGCAGTATTTT.

This clonotype has a count of ten or more. V is TRBV4-1 and J is TRBJ2-5; D perhaps matches TRBD2 (6 bases). V lost 4 bases and J lost 5, with 20 bases in between. Germline V lookup: CDR1 MGHRA, CDR2 YSYEKL. CDR3 size: 16 residues. The CDR3 DNA reads as TGCGCCAGCAGCCTAAATCAACCAGGGACTTCGGAGACCCAGTACTTC. It is translated as CASSLNQPGTSETQYF.

This clonotype came up many times. The V call is TRBV12-3 or TRBV12-4, the J call TRBJ2-1; D may be TRBD2 (6 bases). V was cut by 7 bases and J by 0 bases, with 16 bases left in between. The CDR3 totals 16 residues. The CDR3 loop reads CASTSGLKSSYNEQFF. CDR3 sequence (DNA): TGTGCCAGCACCAGCGGGCTGAAGAGCTCCTACAATGAGCAGTTCTTC.

The chain is built from TRBV20-1 and TRBJ2-1, with TRBD2 matching 7 bases. The V gene end was trimmed by 0 bases and the J gene end by 2 bases; junction bases not matched to a gene: 4. Germline loops: CDR1 DFQATT, CDR2 SNEGSKA (reference sequence). CDR3 length: 15 residues. The CDR3 is CSARDVAGAYNEQFF. CDR3 coding DNA: TGCAGTGCTAGAGATGTGGCGGGGGCCTACAATGAGCAGTTCTTC.

V is TRBV7-2 and J is TRBJ2-4; D assignment may be TRBD1 or TRBD2 (5 bases each). Judging by the DNA end, TRBJ2-7 fits better; the J call may be wrong. The germline V gene encodes CDR1 SGHTA and CDR2 FQGNSA. CDR3 size: 14 residues. The CDR3 reads CASSPGLLSYEQYF. CDR3 nucleotides: TGTGCCAGCAGCCCGGGGCTTCTTTCCTACGAGCAGTACTTC.

This clonotype has just one count. V and J are TRBV3-1 and TRBJ1-4; D uncertain. The CDR3 has 13 residues. V was pared by 0 bases and J by 10 bases, with 9 bases between. CDR1 and CDR2 (germline): LGHDT, YNNKEL (reference sequence). This CDR3 reads CASSQEGRGKLFF. CDR3 nucleotides: TGTGCCAGCAGCCAAGAGGGCCGGGGAAAACTGTTTTTT.

The chain couples TRBV11-3 to TRBJ2-1; 10 positions agree with TRBD2. The CDR3 extends over 16 amino acids. The junction had 5 bases not matched to a gene; V was cut back by 2 bases and J by 4 bases. From germline, CDR1 is SGHNT and CDR2 YENEEA. In DNA, the CDR3 is TGTGCCAGCAGCTTAATCCGGACTAGCGGTTACAATGAGCAGTTCTTC. Translated, it gives CASSLIRTSGYNEQFF.

The rearrangement joins TRBV12-3 or TRBV12-4 to TRBJ2-7; TRBD1 agrees at 7 bases. The V and J ends lost 6 bases and 2 bases, in that order; junction bases with no gene match: 4. The CDR3 is 13 amino acids. The CDR3 DNA sequence: TGTGCCAGCAGGGCAGGGGGACCCTACGAGCAGTACTTC. It translates to CASRAGGPYEQYF.

The chain joins TRBV6-1 to TRBJ2-5; 11 positions match TRBD2. CDR3 length: 17 residues. With 5 bases clipped from V and 0 bases from J, the junction kept 8 bases outside the gene matches. Germline-derived CDR1 and CDR2 are MNHNS and SASEGT. CDR3 bases: TGTGCCAGCAGTCCTGAGGGACTAGCGGAATACCAAGAGACCCAGTACTTC. This codes for CASSPEGLAEYQETQYF.

The chain couples TRBV6-5 to TRBJ2-7; either TRBD1 or TRBD2 may supply D (5 bases each). The CDR3 is 17 residues long. CDR1 is MNHEY and CDR2 is SVGAGI in the germline V gene. The germline V and J ends were trimmed by 2 bases and 0 bases, with 17 bases remaining between them. CDR3 protein: CASSYLGTGLSSYEQYF. CDR3 nucleotide sequence: TGTGCCAGCAGTTACCTCGGGACGGGGCTTAGCTCCTACGAGCAGTACTTC.